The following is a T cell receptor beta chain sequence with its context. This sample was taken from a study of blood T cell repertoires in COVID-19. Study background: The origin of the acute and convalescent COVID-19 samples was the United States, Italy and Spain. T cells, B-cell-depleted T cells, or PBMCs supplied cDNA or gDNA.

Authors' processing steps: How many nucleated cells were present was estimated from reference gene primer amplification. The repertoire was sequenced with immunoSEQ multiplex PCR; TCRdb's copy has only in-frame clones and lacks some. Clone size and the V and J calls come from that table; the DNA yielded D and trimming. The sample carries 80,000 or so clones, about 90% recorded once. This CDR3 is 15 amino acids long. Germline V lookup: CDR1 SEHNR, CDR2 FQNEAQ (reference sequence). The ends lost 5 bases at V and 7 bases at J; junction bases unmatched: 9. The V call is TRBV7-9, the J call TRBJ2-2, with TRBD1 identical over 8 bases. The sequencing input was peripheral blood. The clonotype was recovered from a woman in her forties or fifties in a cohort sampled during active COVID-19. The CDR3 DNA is TGTGCCAGCAGCCTAAGGACAGGGAAAGGCGGGGAGCTGTTTTTT. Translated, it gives CASSLRTGKGGELFF.